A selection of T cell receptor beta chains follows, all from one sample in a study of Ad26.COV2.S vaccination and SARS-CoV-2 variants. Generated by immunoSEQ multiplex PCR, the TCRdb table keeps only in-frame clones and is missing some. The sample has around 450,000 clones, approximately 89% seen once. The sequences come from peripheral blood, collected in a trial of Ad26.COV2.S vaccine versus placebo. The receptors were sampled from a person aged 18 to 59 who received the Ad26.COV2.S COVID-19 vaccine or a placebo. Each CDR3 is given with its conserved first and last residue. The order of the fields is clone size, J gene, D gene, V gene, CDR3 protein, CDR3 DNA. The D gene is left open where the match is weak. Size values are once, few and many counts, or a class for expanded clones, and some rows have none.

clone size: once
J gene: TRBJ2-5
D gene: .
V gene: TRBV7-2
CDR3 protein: CASSPGPSQETQYF
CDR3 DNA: TGTGCCAGCAGCCCGGGACCTTCACAAGAGACCCAGTACTTC

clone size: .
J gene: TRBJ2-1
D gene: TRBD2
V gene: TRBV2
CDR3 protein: CASSIQSGGYNEQFF
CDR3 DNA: TGTGCCAGCAGTATTCAAAGCGGGGGGTACAATGAGCAGTTCTTC

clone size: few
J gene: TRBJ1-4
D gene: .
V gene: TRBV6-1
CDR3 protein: CASSDRRGTEKLFF
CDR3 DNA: TGTGCCAGCAGTGATCGTCGGGGGACTGAAAAACTGTTTTTT

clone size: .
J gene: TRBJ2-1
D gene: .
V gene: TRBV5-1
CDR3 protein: CASSLDPTSSYNEQFF
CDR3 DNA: TGCGCCAGCAGCTTGGACCCAACTAGCTCCTACAATGAGCAGTTCTTC

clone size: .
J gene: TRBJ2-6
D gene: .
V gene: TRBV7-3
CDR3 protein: CASSSQPPPLSGANVLTF
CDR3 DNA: TGTGCCAGCAGCTCCCAACCCCCCCCACTCTCTGGGGCCAACGTCCTGACTTTC

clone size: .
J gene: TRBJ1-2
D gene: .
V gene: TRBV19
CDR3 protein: CATSQGRRGYTF
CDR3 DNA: TGTGCCACCTCTCAGGGACGGCGTGGCTACACCTTC

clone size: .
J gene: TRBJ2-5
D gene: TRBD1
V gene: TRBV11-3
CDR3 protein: CASSLGSGQGAETQYF
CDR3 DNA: TGTGCCAGCAGCTTAGGATCGGGACAGGGAGCAGAGACCCAGTACTTC

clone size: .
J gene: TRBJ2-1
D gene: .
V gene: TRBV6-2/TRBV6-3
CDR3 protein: CASSYLPPSYNEQFF
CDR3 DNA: TGTGCCAGCAGTTACTTGCCCCCGTCCTACAATGAGCAGTTCTTC

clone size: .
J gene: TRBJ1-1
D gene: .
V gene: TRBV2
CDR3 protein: CASSLATGNTEAFF
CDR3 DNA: TGTGCCAGCAGCCTAGCTACAGGGAACACTGAAGCTTTCTTT

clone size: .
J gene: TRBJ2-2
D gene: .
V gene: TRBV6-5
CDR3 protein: CASSSWAGELFF
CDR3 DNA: TGTGCCAGCAGTTCTTGGGCCGGGGAGCTGTTTTTT

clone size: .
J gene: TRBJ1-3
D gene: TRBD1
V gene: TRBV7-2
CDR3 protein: CASTSTGAAGNTIYF
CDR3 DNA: TGTGCCAGCACCTCCACAGGGGCGGCTGGAAACACCATATATTTT